This T cell receptor beta chain is from a study of blood T cell repertoires in COVID-19. About the research overall: The study drew acute and convalescent COVID-19 samples from the United States, Italy and Spain.

How the authors handled the data: Reference gene primer amplification in the assay estimated nucleated cell counts. The repertoire was sequenced with immunoSEQ multiplex PCR; TCRdb's copy has only in-frame clones and lacks some. The V and J calls and clone size are taken from that table; D and trimming were inferred from the DNA. The sample has over 300,000 clones; 86% are singletons. The germline V gene encodes CDR1 SGDLS and CDR2 YYNGEE. Trimming removed 1 base from V and 8 bases from J; junction bases left unmatched: 3. The CDR3 is 15 residues long. The clonotype comes from a woman aged 50 to 60 with acute or convalescent COVID-19. This chain uses TRBV9 with TRBJ2-2; 12 bases agree with TRBD2. The sequenced sample consisted of peripheral blood. In nucleotides, the CDR3 is TGTGCCAGCAGCGTAAGACTAGCGGGAGAGGGGGAGCTGTTTTTT. It specifies CASSVRLAGEGELFF.